In its sample, the clone carrying this T cell receptor beta chain was seen a few times. The antigen remains unidentified. This specimen comes from a study of regulatory T cells in long-lasting Graves disease. Arm-PCR with iRepertoire HTBI primers amplified the CDR3 regions for these TCR beta libraries. From the multiplex PCR reads, TCRdb called clonotypes with MiXCR, one entry per CDR3 protein. The repertoire holds 600,000 to 850,000 distinct CDR3 sequences, with around 30% as singletons. Whole-study results and caveats: With persistent disease, TRBV28, TRBJ1-2 and TRBJ2-5 were the favored segments. Persistent Graves' disease cases displayed lower TCR diversity than newly diagnosed ones.

The length of the CDR3 is 18 residues. Trimming cost V 7 bases and J 2 bases; bases outside gene matches: 11. The time point here: persistent/refractory GD, antithyroid drugs over 5 years with positive TRAb. Researchers made the TCR library from RNA that was extracted from PBMCs. Sequences were derived from peripheral blood mononuclear cells (PBMCs), sampled when the disease was refractory, from a patient treated with antithyroid drugs. The chain links TRBV12-3 or TRBV12-4 to TRBJ2-2, with TRBD2 matching over 12 bases. This sequence was found in a female donor with Graves disease. The CDR3 is CASTPLTSGRLNTGELFF. The CDR3 nucleotides are TGTGCCAGCACTCCGTTGACTAGCGGGAGACTAAACACCGGGGAGCTGTTTTTT.